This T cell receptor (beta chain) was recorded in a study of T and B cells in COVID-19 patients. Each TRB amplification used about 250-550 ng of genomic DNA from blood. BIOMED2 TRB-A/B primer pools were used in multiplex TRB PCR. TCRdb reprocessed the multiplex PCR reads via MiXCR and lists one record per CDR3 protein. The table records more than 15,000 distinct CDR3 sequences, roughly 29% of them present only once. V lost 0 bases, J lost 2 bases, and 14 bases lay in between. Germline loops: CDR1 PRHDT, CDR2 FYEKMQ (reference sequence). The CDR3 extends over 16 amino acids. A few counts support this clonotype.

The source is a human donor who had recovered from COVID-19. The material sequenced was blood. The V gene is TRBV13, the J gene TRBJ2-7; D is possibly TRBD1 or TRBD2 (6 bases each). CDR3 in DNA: TGTGCCAGCAGCTTAGGAGGGGGGCAGGGAGCCTACGAGCAGTACTTC. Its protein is CASSLGGGQGAYEQYF. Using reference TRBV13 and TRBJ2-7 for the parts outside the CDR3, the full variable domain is AAGVIQSPRHLIKEKRETATLKCYPIPRHDTVYWYQQGPGQDPQFLISFYEKMQSDKGSIPDRFSAQQFSDYHSELNMSSLELGDSALYFCASSLGGGQGAYEQYFGPGTRLTVT.